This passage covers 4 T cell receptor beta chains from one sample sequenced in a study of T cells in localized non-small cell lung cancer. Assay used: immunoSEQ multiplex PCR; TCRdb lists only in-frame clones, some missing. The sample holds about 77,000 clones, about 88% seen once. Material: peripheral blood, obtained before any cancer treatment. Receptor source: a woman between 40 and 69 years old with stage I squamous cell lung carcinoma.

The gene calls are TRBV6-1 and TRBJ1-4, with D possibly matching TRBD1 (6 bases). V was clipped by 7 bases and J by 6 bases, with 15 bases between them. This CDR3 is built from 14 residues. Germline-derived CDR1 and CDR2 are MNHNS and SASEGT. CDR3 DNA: TGTGCCAGCACCCTGACAAGGGGGTATGAAAAACTGTTTTTT. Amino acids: CASTLTRGYEKLFF.

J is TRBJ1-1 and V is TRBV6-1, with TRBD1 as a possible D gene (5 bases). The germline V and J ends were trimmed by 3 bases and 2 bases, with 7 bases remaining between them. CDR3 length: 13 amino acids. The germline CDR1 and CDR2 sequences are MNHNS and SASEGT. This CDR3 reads CASSETVNTEAFF. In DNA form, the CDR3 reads TGTGCCAGCAGTGAGACAGTTAACACTGAAGCTTTCTTT.

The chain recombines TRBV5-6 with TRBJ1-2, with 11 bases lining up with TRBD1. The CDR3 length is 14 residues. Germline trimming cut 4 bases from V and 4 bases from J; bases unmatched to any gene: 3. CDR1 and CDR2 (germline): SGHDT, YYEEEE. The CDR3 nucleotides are TGTGCCAGCAGCCGGGACAGGGGGGTCTATGGCTACACCTTC. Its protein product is CASSRDRGVYGYTF.

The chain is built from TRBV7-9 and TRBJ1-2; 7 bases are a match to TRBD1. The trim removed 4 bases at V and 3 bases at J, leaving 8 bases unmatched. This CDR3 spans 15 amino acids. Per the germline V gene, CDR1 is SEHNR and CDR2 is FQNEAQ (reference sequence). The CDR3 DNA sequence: TGTGCCAGCAGCTCAGACAGGGTGTTATACTATGGCTACACCTTC. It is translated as CASSSDRVLYYGYTF.